This section outlines one T cell receptor beta chain sequence together with its context. The source of the sample is a study of blood T cell repertoires in COVID-19. Turning to the study itself: Sites across the United States, Italy and Spain contributed samples from acute and convalescent COVID-19. Sources were T cells, B-cell-depleted T cells, or PBMCs; the material itself was cDNA or gDNA.

This CDR3 has 16 residues. Germline trimming cut 5 bases from V and 6 bases from J; bases unmatched to any gene: 13. Germline lookup yields CDR1 SGHVS and CDR2 FQNEAQ. Authors' processing steps: Amplified reference gene primers provided the basis for estimating nucleated cell counts. Some clones are missing from TCRdb's copy, which holds only in-frame ones; the method was immunoSEQ multiplex PCR. For V, J and clone size, that table is used; D and trimming come from the DNA. The table includes approximately 190,000 clones, 88% detected once. The specimen was peripheral blood. The clonotype was recovered from a woman aged 40 to 49 who had recovered from COVID-19. The chain employs TRBV7-8 and TRBJ2-1; TRBD1 aligns across 7 bases. The CDR3 sequence is CASSAVAPQGLNEQFF. The CDR3 DNA sequence: TGTGCCAGCAGCGCAGTGGCCCCACAGGGGCTCAATGAGCAGTTCTTC.